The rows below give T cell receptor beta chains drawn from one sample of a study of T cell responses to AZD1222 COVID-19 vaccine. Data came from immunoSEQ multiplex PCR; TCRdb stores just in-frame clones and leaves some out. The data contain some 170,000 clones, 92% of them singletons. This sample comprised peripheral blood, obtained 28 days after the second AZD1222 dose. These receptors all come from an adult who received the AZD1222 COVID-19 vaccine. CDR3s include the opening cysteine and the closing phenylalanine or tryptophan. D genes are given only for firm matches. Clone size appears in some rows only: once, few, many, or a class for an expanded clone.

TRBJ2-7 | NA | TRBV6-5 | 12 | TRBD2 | CASSRGGDEQYF | TGTGCCAGCAGCCGGGGGGGAGACGAGCAGTACTTC
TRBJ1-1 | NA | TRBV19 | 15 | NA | CASSMFPGGSTEAFF | TGTGCCAGTAGTATGTTTCCGGGCGGTAGCACTGAAGCTTTCTTT
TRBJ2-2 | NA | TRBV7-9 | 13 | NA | CASSTGTTGELFF | TGTGCCAGCAGCACCGGGACAACCGGGGAGCTGTTTTTT
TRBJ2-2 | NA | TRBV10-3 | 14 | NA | CAISELALNGELFF | TGTGCCATCAGTGAGTTGGCATTAAACGGGGAGCTGTTTTTT
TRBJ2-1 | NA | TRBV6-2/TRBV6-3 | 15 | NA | CASSNQVTYYNEQFF | TGTGCCAGCAGTAACCAGGTTACATACTACAATGAGCAGTTCTTC
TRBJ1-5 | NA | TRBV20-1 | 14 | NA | CSASRGNSNQPQHF | TGCAGTGCTAGTCGGGGAAATAGCAATCAGCCCCAGCATTTT
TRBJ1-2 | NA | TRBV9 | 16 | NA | CASSASGTLANYGYTF | TGTGCCAGCAGCGCCTCCGGGACACTAGCTAACTATGGCTACACCTTC
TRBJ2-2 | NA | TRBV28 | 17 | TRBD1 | CASSSLLRDSRPGELFF | TGTGCCAGCAGTTCGCTGCTGAGGGACAGTCGTCCCGGGGAGCTGTTTTTT
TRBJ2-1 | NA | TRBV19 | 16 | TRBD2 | CASSTLAGGTYNEQFF | TGTGCCAGTAGTACACTAGCGGGGGGAACCTACAATGAGCAGTTCTTC
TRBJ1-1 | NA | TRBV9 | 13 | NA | CASSPLREPEAFF | TGTGCCAGCAGCCCCCTGAGGGAGCCTGAAGCTTTCTTT
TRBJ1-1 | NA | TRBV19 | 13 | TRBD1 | CASTLDRVAEAFF | TGTGCCAGTACCCTCGACAGGGTGGCTGAAGCTTTCTTT
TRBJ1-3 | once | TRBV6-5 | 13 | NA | CASSYNSGNTIYF | TGTGCCAGCAGTTATAACTCTGGAAACACCATATATTTT
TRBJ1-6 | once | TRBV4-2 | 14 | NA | CASSQDRGGSPLHF | TGTGCCAGCAGCCAAGACAGGGGAGGCTCACCCCTCCACTTT
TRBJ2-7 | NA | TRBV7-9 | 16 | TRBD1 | CASSFNLGQGTYEQYF | TGTGCCAGCAGCTTTAACCTCGGACAGGGAACTTACGAGCAGTACTTC
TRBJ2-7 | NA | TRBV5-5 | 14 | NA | CASSSDPLTYEQYF | TGTGCCAGCAGCTCTGACCCCCTCACCTACGAGCAGTACTTC
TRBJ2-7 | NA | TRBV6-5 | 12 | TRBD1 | CASSYSGQGLSF | TGTGCCAGCAGTTACTCCGGACAGGGGCTGTCCTTC
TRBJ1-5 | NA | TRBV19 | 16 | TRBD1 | CASSIQRQGAVQPQHF | TGTGCCAGTAGTATCCAAAGACAGGGGGCGGTTCAGCCCCAGCATTTT
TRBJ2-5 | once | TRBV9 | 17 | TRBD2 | CASSAQPGLAFQETQYF | TGTGCCAGCAGCGCCCAACCGGGACTAGCGTTTCAAGAGACCCAGTACTTC
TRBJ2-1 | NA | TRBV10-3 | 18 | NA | CAISGSGQGGSSYNEQFF | NA
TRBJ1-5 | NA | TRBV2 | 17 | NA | CASRSSGAPLDGQPQHF | TGTGCCAGCAGATCGTCAGGGGCTCCTTTAGACGGACAGCCCCAGCATTTT
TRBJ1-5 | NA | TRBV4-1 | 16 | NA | CASSQDMQGGGQPQHF | TGCGCCAGCAGCCAAGATATGCAAGGGGGAGGTCAGCCCCAGCATTTT
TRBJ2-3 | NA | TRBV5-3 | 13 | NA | CARSQRRLDTQYF | TGTGCCAGAAGCCAGAGGAGACTAGATACGCAGTATTTT
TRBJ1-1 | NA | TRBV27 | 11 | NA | CASLGGAEAFF | TGTGCCAGCCTAGGAGGGGCTGAAGCTTTCTTT
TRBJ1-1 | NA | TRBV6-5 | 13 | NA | CASSYSRNTEAFF | TGTGCCAGCAGTTACTCGCGGAACACTGAAGCTTTCTTT
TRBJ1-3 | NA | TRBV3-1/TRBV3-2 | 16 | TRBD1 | CASSPPGQVSGNTIYF | TGTGCCAGCAGCCCACCAGGACAGGTTTCTGGAAACACCATATATTTT
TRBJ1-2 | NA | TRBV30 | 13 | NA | CAWSVRTLDGYTF | TGTGCCTGGAGTGTACGGACTTTGGATGGCTACACCTTC
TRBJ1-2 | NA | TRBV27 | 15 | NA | CASSLSSGVNYGYTF | TGTGCCAGCAGTTTATCCTCAGGGGTCAACTATGGCTACACCTTC
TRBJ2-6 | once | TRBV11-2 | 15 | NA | CASRPGLRGANVLTF | TGTGCCAGCAGGCCTGGACTACGCGGGGCCAACGTCCTGACTTTC
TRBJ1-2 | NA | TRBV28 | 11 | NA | CASSFADGYTF | TGTGCCAGCAGTTTTGCAGATGGCTACACCTTC
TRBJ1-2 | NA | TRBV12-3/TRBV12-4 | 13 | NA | CASSLGGNYGYTF | TGTGCCAGCAGTTTAGGTGGTAACTATGGCTACACCTTC
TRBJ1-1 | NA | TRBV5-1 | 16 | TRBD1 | CASSLGTGRRDTEAFF | TGCGCCAGCAGCTTGGGGACAGGGAGGAGGGACACTGAAGCTTTCTTT
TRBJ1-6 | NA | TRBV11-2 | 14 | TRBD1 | CASSPGQYNSPLHF | TGTGCCAGCAGCCCGGGACAGTATAATTCACCCCTCCACTTT
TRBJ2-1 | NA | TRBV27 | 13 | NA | CASSYSNYNEQFF | TGTGCCAGCAGTTATTCAAACTACAATGAGCAGTTCTTC
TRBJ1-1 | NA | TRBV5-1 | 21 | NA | CASSLKPRSGQGKPWGTEAFF | TGCGCCAGCAGCTTGAAACCAAGAAGCGGTCAGGGCAAACCTTGGGGCACTGAAGCTTTCTTT
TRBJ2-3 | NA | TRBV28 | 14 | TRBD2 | CASSSAGGPDTQYF | TGTGCCAGCAGTTCAGCGGGGGGGCCAGATACGCAGTATTTT
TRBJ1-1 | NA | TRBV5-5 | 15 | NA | CASRPPAGKGTEAFF | TGTGCCAGCAGACCCCCGGCGGGGAAAGGAACTGAAGCTTTCTTT
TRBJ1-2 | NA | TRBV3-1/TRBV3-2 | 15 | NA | CASSQGGGTPGGYTF | TGTGCCAGCAGCCAAGGCGGGGGGACCCCTGGGGGCTACACCTTC
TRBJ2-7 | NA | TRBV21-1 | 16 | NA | CASSKGRQGAWYEQYF | TGTGCCAGCAGCAAGGGGCGCCAGGGGGCTTGGTACGAGCAGTACTTC
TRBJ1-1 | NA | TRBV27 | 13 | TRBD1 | CASSIGQGVEAFF | TGTGCCAGCAGTATAGGACAGGGGGTTGAAGCTTTCTTT
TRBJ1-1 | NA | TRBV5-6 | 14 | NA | CASSDSAGNTEAFF | TGTGCCAGCAGCGATTCGGCAGGTAACACTGAAGCTTTCTTT
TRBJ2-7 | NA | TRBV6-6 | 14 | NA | CASSSRDTSYEQYF | TGTGCCAGCAGTTCCCGGGACACCTCCTACGAGCAGTACTTC
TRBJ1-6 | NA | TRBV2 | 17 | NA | CASSGPGNTRGNSPLHF | TGTGCCAGCAGTGGTCCCGGGAACACTCGTGGTAATTCACCCCTCCACTTT
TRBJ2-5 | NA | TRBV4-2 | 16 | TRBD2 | CASSPGGGGAAETQYF | TGTGCCAGCAGCCCTGGGGGCGGGGGGGCAGCAGAGACCCAGTACTTC
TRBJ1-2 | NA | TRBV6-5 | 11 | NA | CAVYDPGGYTF | TGTGCCGTTTATGACCCGGGTGGCTACACCTTC
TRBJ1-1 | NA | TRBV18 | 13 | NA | CASSPRQNTEAFF | TGTGCCAGCTCACCGAGACAGAACACTGAAGCTTTCTTT
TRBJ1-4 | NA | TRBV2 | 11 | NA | CASSESGTRNF | TGTGCCAGCAGTGAGTCCGGGACACGGAACTTT
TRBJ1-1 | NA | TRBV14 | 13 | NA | CASSQIGNTEAFF | TGTGCCAGCAGCCAAATCGGGAACACTGAAGCTTTCTTT
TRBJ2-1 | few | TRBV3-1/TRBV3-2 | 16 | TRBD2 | CASSLAGGLPWGEQFF | TGTGCCAGCAGTTTAGCGGGGGGGCTACCGTGGGGTGAGCAGTTCTTC